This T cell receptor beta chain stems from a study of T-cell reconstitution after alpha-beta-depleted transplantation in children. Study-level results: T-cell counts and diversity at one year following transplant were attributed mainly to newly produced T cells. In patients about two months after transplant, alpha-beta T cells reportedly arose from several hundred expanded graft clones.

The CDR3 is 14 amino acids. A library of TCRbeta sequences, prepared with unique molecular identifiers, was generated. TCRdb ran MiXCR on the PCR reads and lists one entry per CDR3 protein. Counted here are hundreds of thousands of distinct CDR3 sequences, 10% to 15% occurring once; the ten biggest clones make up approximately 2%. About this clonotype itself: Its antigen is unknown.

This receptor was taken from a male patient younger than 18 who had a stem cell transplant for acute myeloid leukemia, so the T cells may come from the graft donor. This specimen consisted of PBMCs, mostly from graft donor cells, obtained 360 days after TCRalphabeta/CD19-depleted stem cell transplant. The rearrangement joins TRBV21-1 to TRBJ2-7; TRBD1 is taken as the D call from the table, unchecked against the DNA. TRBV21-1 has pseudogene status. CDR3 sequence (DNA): TGTGCCAGCAGTCCGGACAGTGATGCCTACGAGCAGTACTTC. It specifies CASSPDSDAYEQYF.